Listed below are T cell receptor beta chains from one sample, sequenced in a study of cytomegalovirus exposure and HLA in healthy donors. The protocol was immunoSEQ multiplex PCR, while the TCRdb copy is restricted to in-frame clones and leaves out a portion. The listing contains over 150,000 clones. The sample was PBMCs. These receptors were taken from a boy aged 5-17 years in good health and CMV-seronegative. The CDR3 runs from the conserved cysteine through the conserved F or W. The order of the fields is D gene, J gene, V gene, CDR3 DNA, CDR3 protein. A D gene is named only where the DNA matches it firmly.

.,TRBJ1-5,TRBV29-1,TGCAGCGTTGAAGATCGACCTCGGGGTTTCCGGCAGCCCCAGCATTTT,CSVEDRPRGFRQPQHF
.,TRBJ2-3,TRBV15,TGTGCCACCAGCAACATCACCTTTAGCACAGATACGCAGTATTTT,CATSNITFSTDTQYF
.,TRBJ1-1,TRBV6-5,TGTGCCAGCAGTTATCGGACAGCGAACACTGAAGCTTTCTTT,CASSYRTANTEAFF
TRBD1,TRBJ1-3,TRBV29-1,TGCAGCGTTGTATCCCGGGACAGGGGGCAACACTCTGGAAACACCATATATTTT,CSVVSRDRGQHSGNTIYF
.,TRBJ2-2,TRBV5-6,TGTGCCAGCAGCAGCGTGGGGGCTTCCGGGGAGCTGTTTTTT,CASSSVGASGELFF
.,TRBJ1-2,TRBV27,TGTGCCAGCAGTTCTTCCAGGGTCGAAGCTAACTATGGCTACACCTTC,CASSSSRVEANYGYTF
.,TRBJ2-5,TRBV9,TGTGCCAGCAGCAGCGGGGGACAGGGAGCCGAGACCCAGTACTTC,CASSSGGQGAETQYF
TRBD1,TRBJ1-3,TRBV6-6,TGTGCCAGCAGTTATACGGGACAGGGAAACGCCATATATTTT,CASSYTGQGNAIYF
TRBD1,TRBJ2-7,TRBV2,TGTGCCAGCGCCGGGACAGGGCTATACGAGCAGTACTTC,CASAGTGLYEQYF
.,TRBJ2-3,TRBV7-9,TGTGCCAGCAGTCCTAGACAGGGCCAGGGGGGAGATACGCAGTATTTT,CASSPRQGQGGDTQYF
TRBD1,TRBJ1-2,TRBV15,TGTGCCACCAGCAGAGTAACCGGGACAGGGGGCAACTATGGCTACACCTTC,CATSRVTGTGGNYGYTF
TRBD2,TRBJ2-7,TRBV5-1,TGCGCCAGCAGCTTGATTAGCGGGGTAGGCTACGAGCAGTACTTC,CASSLISGVGYEQYF
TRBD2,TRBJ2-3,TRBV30,TGTGCCTGGGGCTGGACTAGCCTCACAGATACGCAGTATTTT,CAWGWTSLTDTQYF
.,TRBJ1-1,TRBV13,TGTGCCAGCAGCTTACAGGGGACGAGCACTGAAGCTTTCTTT,CASSLQGTSTEAFF
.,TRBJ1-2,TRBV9,TGTGCCAGCAGCGCTGGGGGCAAAACAAACTATGGCTACACCTTC,CASSAGGKTNYGYTF
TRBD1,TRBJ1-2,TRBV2,TGTGCCAGCAGCAGGTGGGGACAGGGGGCAGTGAAGGATGGCTACACCTTC,CASSRWGQGAVKDGYTF